This T cell receptor beta chain emerged from a study of blood T cell repertoires in COVID-19. Per the original methods: Nucleated cell number was recorded as an estimate derived from reference gene primer amplification. Using immunoSEQ multiplex PCR, the repertoire was profiled, and TCRdb retains in-frame clones only, with some absent. That table gives V, J and clone size, and the DNA gave D and trimming. The sample lists approximately 120,000 clones, under 90% occurring once. The V gene's germline CDR1 is ENHRY and CDR2 SYGVKD. V was shortened by 3 bases and J by 5 bases, with 5 bases between the two germline ends. This CDR3 contains 12 residues.

The chain is built from TRBV10-3 and TRBJ1-5, with no clear D. The sample was peripheral blood. The receptor's source is a woman aged 50 to 60 with acute or convalescent COVID-19. CDR3 coding DNA: TGTGCCATCAGTGAACTCGATCAGCCCCAGCATTTT. Its translation: CAISELDQPQHF.